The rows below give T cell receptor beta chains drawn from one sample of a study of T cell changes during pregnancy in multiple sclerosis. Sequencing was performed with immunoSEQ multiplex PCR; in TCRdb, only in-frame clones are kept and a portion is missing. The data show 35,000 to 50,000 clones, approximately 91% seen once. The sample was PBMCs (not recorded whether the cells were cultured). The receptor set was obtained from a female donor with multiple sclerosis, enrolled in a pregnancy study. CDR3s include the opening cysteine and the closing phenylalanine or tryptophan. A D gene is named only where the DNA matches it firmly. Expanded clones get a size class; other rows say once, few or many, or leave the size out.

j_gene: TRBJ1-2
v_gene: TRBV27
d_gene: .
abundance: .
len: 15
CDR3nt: TGTGCCAGCAGTATATCCGCTTTTTCCTACGGCGGCTACACCTTC
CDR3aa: CASSISAFSYGGYTF

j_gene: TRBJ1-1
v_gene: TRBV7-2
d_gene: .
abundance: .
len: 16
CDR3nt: TGTGCCAGCAGCCTCCATCGCGCCCCAAGGGACACTGAAGCTTTCTTT
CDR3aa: CASSLHRAPRDTEAFF

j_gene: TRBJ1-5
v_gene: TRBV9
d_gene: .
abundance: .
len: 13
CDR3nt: TGTGCCAGCAGCCCCAACGGGGATCAGCCCCAGCATTTT
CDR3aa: CASSPNGDQPQHF

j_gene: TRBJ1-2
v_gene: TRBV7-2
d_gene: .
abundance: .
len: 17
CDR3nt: TGTGCCAGCAGCTTAACAATTAGTTTGGGAATTAACTATGGCTACACCTTC
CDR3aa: CASSLTISLGINYGYTF

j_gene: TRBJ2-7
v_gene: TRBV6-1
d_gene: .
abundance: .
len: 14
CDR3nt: TGTGCCAGCAGTTCCCAAGACAGTTCCTACGAGCAGTACTTC
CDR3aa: CASSSQDSSYEQYF

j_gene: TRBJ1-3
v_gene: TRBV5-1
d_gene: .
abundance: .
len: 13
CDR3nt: TGCGCCAGCACGGACAGTACTGGAAACACCATATATTTT
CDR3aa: CASTDSTGNTIYF

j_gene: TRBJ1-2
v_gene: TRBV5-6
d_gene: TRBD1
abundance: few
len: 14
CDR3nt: TGTGCCAGCAGCTTTAGGACAGGGGGCGATGGCTACACCTTC
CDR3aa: CASSFRTGGDGYTF

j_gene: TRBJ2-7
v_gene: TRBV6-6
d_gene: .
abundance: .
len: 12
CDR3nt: TGTGCCAGCAGTTACGGGCTCTACGAGCAGTACTTC
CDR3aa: CASSYGLYEQYF

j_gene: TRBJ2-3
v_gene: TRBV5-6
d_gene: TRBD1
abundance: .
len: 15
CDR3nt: TGTGCCAGCAGCCTGAGGGACAGAGCCACAGATACGCAGTATTTT
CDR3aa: CASSLRDRATDTQYF

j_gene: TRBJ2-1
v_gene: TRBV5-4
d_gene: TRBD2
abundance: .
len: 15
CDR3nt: TGTGCCAGCAGCCAGGGACTAGCGGGATCTGGTGAGCAGTTCTTC
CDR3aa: CASSQGLAGSGEQFF

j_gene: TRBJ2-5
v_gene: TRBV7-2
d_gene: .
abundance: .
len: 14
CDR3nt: TGTGCCAGCAGCTTGGGAGAGTACCAAGAGACCCAGTACTTC
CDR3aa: CASSLGEYQETQYF

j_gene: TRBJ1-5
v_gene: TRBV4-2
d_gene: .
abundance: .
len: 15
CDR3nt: TGTGCCAGCAGCCAAGAGAGCGGTAGCAATCAGCCCCAGCATTTT
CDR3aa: CASSQESGSNQPQHF

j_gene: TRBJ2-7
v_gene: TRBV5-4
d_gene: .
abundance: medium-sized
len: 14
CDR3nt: TGTGCCAGCAGCTTCGGAAGCTTTTTATCCGAGCAGTACTTC
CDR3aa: CASSFGSFLSEQYF

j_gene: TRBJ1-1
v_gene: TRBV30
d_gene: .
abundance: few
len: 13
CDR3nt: TGTGTCAAGGACGGGGGTGGAGGCACTGAAGCTTTCTTT
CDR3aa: CVKDGGGGTEAFF

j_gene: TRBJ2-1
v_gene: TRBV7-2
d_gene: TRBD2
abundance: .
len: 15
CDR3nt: TGTGCCAGCAGCTTAGCGTTAGCGGGAGCGGCTGAGCAGTTCTTC
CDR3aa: CASSLALAGAAEQFF

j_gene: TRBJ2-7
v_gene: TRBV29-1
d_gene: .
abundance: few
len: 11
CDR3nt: TGCAGCGTTGTAACAGAATGGGAGCAGTACTTC
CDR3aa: CSVVTEWEQYF

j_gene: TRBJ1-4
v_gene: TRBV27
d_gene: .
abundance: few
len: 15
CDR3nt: TGTGCCAGCAGTTTTTCCCAGGGAACTAATGAAAAACTGTTTTTT
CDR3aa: CASSFSQGTNEKLFF

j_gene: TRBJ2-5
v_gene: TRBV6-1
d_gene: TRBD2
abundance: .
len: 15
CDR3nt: TGTGCCAGCAGTGAACTAGCGGGAGACCAAGAGACCCAGTACTTC
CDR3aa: CASSELAGDQETQYF

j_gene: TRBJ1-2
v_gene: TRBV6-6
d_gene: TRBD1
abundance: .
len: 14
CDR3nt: TGTGCCAGCAGTTACTATACAGGGGGCGAGGGCTACACCTTC
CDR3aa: CASSYYTGGEGYTF

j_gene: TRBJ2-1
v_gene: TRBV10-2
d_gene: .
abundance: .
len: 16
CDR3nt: TGCGCCAGCAGTGACCCGCACCCGAGGTCCAACAATGAGCAGTTCTTC
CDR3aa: CASSDPHPRSNNEQFF

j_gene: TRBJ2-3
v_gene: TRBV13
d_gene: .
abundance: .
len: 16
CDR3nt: TGTGCCAGCAGTTCCCGAGGTCTAGTGAGCACAGATACGCAGTATTTT
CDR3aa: CASSSRGLVSTDTQYF

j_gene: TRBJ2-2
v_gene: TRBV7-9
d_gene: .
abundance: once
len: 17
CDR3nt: TGTGCCAGCAGCTTAGTTTCGTGGGGATCGAACACCGGGGAGCTGTTTTTT
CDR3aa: CASSLVSWGSNTGELFF

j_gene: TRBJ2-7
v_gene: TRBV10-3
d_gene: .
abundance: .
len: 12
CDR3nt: TGTGCCATCAGGGACACCTACTACGAGCAGTACTTC
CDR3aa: CAIRDTYYEQYF

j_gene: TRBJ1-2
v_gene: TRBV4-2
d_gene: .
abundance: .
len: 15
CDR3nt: TGTGCCAGCAGCCCCGTCGAGACAGAAAACTATGGCTACACCTTC
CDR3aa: CASSPVETENYGYTF

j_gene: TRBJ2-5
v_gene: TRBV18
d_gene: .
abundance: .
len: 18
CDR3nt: TGTGCCAGCTCACCACGGACCCGGCGGGCAGAAGTGGAAGAGACCCAGTACTTC
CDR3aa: CASSPRTRRAEVEETQYF

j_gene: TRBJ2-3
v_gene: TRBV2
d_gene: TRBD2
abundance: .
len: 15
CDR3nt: TGTGCCAGCAGACTAGCGGGAAGGGGCACAGATACGCAGTATTTT
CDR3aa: CASRLAGRGTDTQYF

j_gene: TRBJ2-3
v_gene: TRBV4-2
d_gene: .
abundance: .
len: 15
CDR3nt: TGTGCCAGCAGCCAAGATTTCGTAGGAACAGATACGCAGTATTTT
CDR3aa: CASSQDFVGTDTQYF

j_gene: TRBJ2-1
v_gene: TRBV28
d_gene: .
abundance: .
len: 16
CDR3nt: TGTGCCAGCAACATGGGGGCGAGAGGCTCCTACAATGAGCAGTTCTTC
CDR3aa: CASNMGARGSYNEQFF

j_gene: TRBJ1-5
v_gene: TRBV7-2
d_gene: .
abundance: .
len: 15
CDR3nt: TGTGCCAGCAGCCTGGACAGTGCGGGCAATCAGCCCCAGCATTTT
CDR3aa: CASSLDSAGNQPQHF

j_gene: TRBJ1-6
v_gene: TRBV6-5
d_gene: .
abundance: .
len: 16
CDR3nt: TGTGCCAGCAGTTACGACCTGGCAGGGAGAATTTCACCCCTCCACTTT
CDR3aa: CASSYDLAGRISPLHF

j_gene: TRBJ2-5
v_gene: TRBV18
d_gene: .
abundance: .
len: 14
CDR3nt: TGTGCCAGCTCACCTTTGGACTACAAAGAGACCCAGTACTTC
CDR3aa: CASSPLDYKETQYF

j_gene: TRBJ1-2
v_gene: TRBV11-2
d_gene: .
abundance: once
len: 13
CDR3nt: TGTGCCAGCAGCTCCGGGATTTACTATGGCTACACCTTC
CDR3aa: CASSSGIYYGYTF

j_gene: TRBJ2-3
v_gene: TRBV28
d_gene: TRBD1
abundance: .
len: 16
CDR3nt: TGTGCCAGCAGTCTACCCAACAGGGGCGGCGGAGATACGCAGTATTTT
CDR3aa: CASSLPNRGGGDTQYF

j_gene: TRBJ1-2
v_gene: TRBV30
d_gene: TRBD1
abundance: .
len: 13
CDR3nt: TGTGCCTGGATGACGGACAGGCCGTATGGCTACACCTTC
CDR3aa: CAWMTDRPYGYTF

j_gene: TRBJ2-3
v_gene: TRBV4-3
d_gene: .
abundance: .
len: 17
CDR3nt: TGCGCCAGCAGCCAAGACCCGATATTAACCGGCACAGATACGCAGTATTTT
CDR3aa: CASSQDPILTGTDTQYF

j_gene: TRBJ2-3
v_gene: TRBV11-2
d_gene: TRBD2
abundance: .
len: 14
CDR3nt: TGTGCCAGCAGCTTAGACGGGAGGGCAGATACGCAGTATTTT
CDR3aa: CASSLDGRADTQYF

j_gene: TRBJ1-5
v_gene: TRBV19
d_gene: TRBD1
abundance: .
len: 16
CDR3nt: TGTGCCAGTAGTCCAGGGGGGGCAGGCGGCAATCAGCCCCAGCATTTT
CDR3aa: CASSPGGAGGNQPQHF

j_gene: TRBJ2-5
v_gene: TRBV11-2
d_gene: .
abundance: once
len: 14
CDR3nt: TGTGCCAGCAGCTCTGACAGAACTCCGGAGACCCAGTACTTC
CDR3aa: CASSSDRTPETQYF

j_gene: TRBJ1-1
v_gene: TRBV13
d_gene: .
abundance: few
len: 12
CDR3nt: TGTGCCAGCAGCCAAACTCTTACTGAAGCTTTCTTT
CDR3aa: CASSQTLTEAFF

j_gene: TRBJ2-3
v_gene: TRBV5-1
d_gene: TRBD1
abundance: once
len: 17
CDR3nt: TGCGCCAGCAGCTTGGTGGTAGGGGGCTCTAGCACAGATACGCAGTATTTT
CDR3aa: CASSLVVGGSSTDTQYF

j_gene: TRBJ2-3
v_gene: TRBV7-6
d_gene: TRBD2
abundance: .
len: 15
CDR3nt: TGTGCCAGCAGCTTTGGGACTAGCGGGACAGATACGCAGTATTTT
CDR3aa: CASSFGTSGTDTQYF

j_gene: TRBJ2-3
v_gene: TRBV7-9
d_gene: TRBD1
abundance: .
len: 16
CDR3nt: TGTGCCAGCAGCCAAAAGACAGGGGGCCTCACAGATACGCAGTATTTT
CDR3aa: CASSQKTGGLTDTQYF

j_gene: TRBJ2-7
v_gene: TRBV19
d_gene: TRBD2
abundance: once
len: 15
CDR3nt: TGTGCCAGTAGTGGGCGGGAGGGCCTCTCCTACGAGCAGTACTTC
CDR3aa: CASSGREGLSYEQYF